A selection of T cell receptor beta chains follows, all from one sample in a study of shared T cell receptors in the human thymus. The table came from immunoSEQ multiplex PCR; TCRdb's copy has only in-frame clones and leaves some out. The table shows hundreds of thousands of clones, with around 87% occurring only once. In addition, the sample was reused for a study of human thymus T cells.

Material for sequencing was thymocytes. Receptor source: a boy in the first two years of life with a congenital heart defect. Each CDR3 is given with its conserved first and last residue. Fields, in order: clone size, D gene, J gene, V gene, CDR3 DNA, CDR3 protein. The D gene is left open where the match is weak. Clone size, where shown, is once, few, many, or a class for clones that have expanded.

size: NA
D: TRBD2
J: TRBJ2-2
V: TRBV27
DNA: TGTGCCAGCAGTTTACGGGAGGGTGGCGGGGAGCTGTTTTTT
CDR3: CASSLREGGGELFF

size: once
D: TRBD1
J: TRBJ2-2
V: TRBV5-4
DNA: TGTGCCAGCAGCTCTGGGACAGGGAACACCGGGGAGCTGTTTTTT
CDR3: CASSSGTGNTGELFF

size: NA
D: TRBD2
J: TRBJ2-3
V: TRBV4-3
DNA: TGCGCCAGCAGCCAAGAATATTGGGAGGGCAGCACAGATACGCAGTATTTT
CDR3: CASSQEYWEGSTDTQYF

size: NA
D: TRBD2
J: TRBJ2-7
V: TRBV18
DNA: TGTGCCAGCTCACCCGGGACTAGCGGGAGGGCCGCCGAGCAGTACTTC
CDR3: CASSPGTSGRAAEQYF

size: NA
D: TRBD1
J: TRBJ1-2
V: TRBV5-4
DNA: TGTGCCAGCAGCTCCAGACAGGGGCCCACACCAAACTATGGCTACACCTTC
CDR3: CASSSRQGPTPNYGYTF

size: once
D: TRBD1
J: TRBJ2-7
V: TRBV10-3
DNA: TGTGCCATCACGGACAGGGGGGTCGAGCAGTACTTC
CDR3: CAITDRGVEQYF

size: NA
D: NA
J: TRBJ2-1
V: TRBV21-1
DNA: TGTGCCAGCAGTAAAAAGGGGGCTACCGACAATGAGCAGTTCTTC
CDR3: CASSKKGATDNEQFF

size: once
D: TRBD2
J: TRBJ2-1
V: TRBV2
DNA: TGTGCCAGCATCACACCGGGACTAGCGGTCTACAATGAGCAGTTCTTC
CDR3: CASITPGLAVYNEQFF

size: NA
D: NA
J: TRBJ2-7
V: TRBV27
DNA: TGTGCCACCGCTACCCCCTACGAGCAGTACTTC
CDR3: CATATPYEQYF

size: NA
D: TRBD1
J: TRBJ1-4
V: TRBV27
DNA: TGTGCCAGCAGCTTGTCGACAGGGAATGAAAAACTGTTTTTT
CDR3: CASSLSTGNEKLFF

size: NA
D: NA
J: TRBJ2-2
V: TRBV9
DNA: TGTGCCAGCAGCCCCCCGGCGGGGAACACCGGGGAGCTGTTTTTT
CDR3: CASSPPAGNTGELFF

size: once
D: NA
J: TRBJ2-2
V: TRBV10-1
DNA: TGCGCCAGCAGTGAGTCTGGAGGGTATTACACCGGGGAGCTGTTTTTT
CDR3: CASSESGGYYTGELFF

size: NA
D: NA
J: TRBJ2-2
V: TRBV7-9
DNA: TGTGCCAGCAGCCGCGAGGGCGGGGAGCTGTTTTTT
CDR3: CASSREGGELFF

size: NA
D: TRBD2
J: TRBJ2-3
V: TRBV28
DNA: TGTGCCAGCAGTCCAAGTCGGCGGGAGGTGGGAGATACGCAGTATTTT
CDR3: CASSPSRREVGDTQYF

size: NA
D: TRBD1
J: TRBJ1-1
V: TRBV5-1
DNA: TGCGCCAGCAGCTTGGGAGGCAGGGGGTGGGATGAAGCTTTCTTT
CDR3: CASSLGGRGWDEAFF

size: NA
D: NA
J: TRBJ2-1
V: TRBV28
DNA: TGTGCCAGCAAGGAGGCGCAATCGGCGCTCTACAATGAGCAGTTCTTC
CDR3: CASKEAQSALYNEQFF

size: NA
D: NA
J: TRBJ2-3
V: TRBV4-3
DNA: TGCGCCAGCAGCCAAGATCACCAGAGCACAGATACGCAGTATTTT
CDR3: CASSQDHQSTDTQYF

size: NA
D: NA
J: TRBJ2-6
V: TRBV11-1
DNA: TGTGCCAGCAGCTTTCCTAGGCAGGGACATCCCTCTGGGGCCAACGTCCTGACTTTC
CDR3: CASSFPRQGHPSGANVLTF

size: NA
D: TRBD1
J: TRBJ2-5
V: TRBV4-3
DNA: TGCGCCAGCAGCCTCTCCCTGCAGGGGGCGCAGCCCCATGGGGGGACCCAGTACTTC
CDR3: CASSLSLQGAQPHGGTQYF

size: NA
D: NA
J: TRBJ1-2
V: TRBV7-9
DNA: TGTGCCAGCCCATGGCCGGGTCATGGCTACACCTTC
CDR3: CASPWPGHGYTF

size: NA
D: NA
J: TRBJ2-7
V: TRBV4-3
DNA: TGCGCCAGCAGCCAAGATAGGGACACGTTCGGGCAGTACTTC
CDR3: CASSQDRDTFGQYF